The 28 T cell receptor beta chains below come from one sample, sequenced in a study. TCRdb itself ran the 5' RACE reads through MiXCR, one entry per CDR3 protein. The sample holds about 5,300 distinct CDR3 sequences, 35% to 40% seen once. The sample was memory CD4+ T cells sorted from blood. Documented subset: memory CD4+ T cells, CD4+CD45RO+CD25-. All receptors derive from a female donor with breast cancer.

The chain links TRBV10-2 to TRBJ2-7, with 9 nucleotides matching TRBD1. Germline values: CDR1 WSHSY, CDR2 SAAADI. This CDR3 is built from 12 residues. V was pared by 6 bases and J by 6 bases, with 3 bases of the junction left unmatched. The CDR3 DNA sequence: TGCGCCAGCAGCGGACAGGGGTTCGAGCAGTACTTC. Translation gives CASSGQGFEQYF.

This clonotype was counted at least ten times. V gene TRBV15 combines with J gene TRBJ2-5, with 10 nucleotides matching TRBD1. The V and J ends lost 0 bases and 5 bases, in that order; junction bases with no gene match: 12. The CDR3 loop spans 18 amino acids. Germline V gene lookup returns CDR1 LNHNV and CDR2 YYDKDF (reference sequence). The CDR3 bases are TGTGCCACCAGCAGAGATCTGCCGGGACAGGGGCTGAGGGAGACCCAGTACTTC. It encodes CATSRDLPGQGLRETQYF.

This clonotype occurred a few times. This chain joins TRBV5-1 and TRBJ2-7, with a possible D match to TRBD2 (5 bases). The CDR3 extends over 15 amino acids. V lost 5 bases to trimming and J lost 0 bases, with 15 bases between them. Germline CDR1 reads SGHRS; CDR2 reads YFSETQ. The chain's CDR3 is CASRDGAGNSYEQYF. In nucleotides, the CDR3 is TGCGCCAGCAGGGATGGAGCCGGGAACTCCTACGAGCAGTACTTC.

This clonotype was found a few times. CDR3 sequence reads: CASNPGRNTGELFF. The CDR3, as DNA: TGTGCCAGCAACCCCGGGAGGAACACCGGGGAGCTGTTTTTT. The chain links TRBV2 to TRBJ2-2; possible D gene TRBD2, 6 bases. The CDR3 runs 14 residues. Trimming removed 7 bases at V and 1 base at J, with 10 bases between. Germline CDR1 SNHLY, CDR2 FYNNEI.

This clonotype occurred once. Since no conserved phenylalanine or tryptophan closes the CDR3, a read error is the likely cause. The chain couples TRBV20-1 to TRBJ1-6; tentatively, D is TRBD1 (5 bases). The ends were cut back, 0 bases at V and 6 bases at J, with 12 bases in the middle. This CDR3 is 15 amino acids long. CDR1 and CDR2 from the germline V gene are DFQATT and SNEGSKA (reference sequence). CDR3 DNA sequence: TGCAGTGCTAGAGACAGGGTGAAGCGTAATTCACCCCTCCACTAT. Translation gives CSARDRVKRNSPLHY.

In its sample, this clonotype was seen once. The J gene is TRBJ2-1, the V gene TRBV5-1; 13 nucleotides agree with TRBD2. This CDR3 comprises 23 residues. Per the germline V gene, CDR1 is SGHRS and CDR2 is YFSETQ. The V segment lost 0 bases and the J segment 0 bases; nucleotides outside the gene matches: 18. As DNA, the CDR3 is TGCGCCAGCAGCTTGGAAATTTCGGATCCTCGGACTAGCGGGAGCCACTCCTACAATGAGCAGTTCTTC. Protein: CASSLEISDPRTSGSHSYNEQFF.

This clonotype came up once. One end of the junction is discordant with germline, which a read error may explain. V and J are TRBV6-1 and TRBJ2-7, with D unresolved. The CDR3 runs to 13 residues. Germline V gene sequence: CDR1 MNHNS, CDR2 SASEGT. CDR3 sequence: CAGSEGRYYEQYF. CDR3 nucleotides: TGTGCCGGCAGTGAAGGAAGATACTACGAGCAGTACTTC.

With regard to this clonotype: Its ends do not fully match the called genes, so a read error is possible. The chain has TRBV7-6 and TRBJ1-1; 7 bases agree with TRBD1. CDR1 is SGHVS, CDR2 FNYEAQ, per germline. The CDR3 covers 14 residues. The CDR3, as DNA: TGTGCCGGCAGCAGGGACAGCCTGAACACTGAAGCTTTCTTT. It codes for CAGSRDSLNTEAFF.

About this clonotype: It is likely a read error, because the conserved phenylalanine at the end of the CDR3 is missing. The genes are TRBV6-5 and TRBJ2-3, with 13 nucleotides matching TRBD2. Germline CDR1 is MNHEY and CDR2 is SVGAGI. Trimming at V came to 6 bases and at J to 2 bases, leaving 5 bases not matched to a gene. This CDR3 has 16 amino acids. The CDR3 sequence: CASRTGLAGPTDTQYS. The CDR3 DNA follows: TGTGCCAGCAGGACGGGACTAGCGGGACCCACAGATACGCAGTATTCT.

Comment on this clonotype: The CDR3 end shows no conserved phenylalanine or tryptophan, and so a read error is likely. This sequence joins TRBV6-5 and TRBJ1-5; TRBD1 agrees at 12 bases. The CDR3 sequence is 16 residues long. Germline V gene lookup returns CDR1 MNHEY and CDR2 SVGAGI. The V segment lost 8 bases and the J segment 7 bases; nucleotides outside the gene matches: 12. The CDR3 sequence is CASGSSGTGGRQPQHS. CDR3 sequence (DNA): TGTGCCAGCGGTTCTTCCGGGACAGGGGGCAGGCAGCCCCAGCATTCT.

In this sample, this clonotype turned up a few times. This chain joins TRBV3-1 and TRBJ2-2; 7 bases agree with TRBD2. Germline CDR1 is LGHDT and CDR2 is YNNKEL (reference sequence). The length of the CDR3 is 15 residues. V shed 1 base, J shed 6 bases, and the junction held 5 bases outside the gene matches. DNA for the CDR3: TGTGCCAGCAGCCAAGCGGGACTACCTTCCGGGGAGCTGTTTTTT. It encodes CASSQAGLPSGELFF.

This clonotype was seen repeatedly, ten times or more. This chain connects TRBV7-9 to TRBJ1-6; D unresolved. The CDR3 contains 15 residues. Germline V gene sequence: CDR1 SEHNR, CDR2 FQNEAQ (reference sequence). Trimming pared 1 base from V and 5 bases from J, leaving 9 bases between. DNA for the CDR3: TGTGCCAGCAGCTTAGTCCAGGCGGATAATTCACCCCTCCACTTT. Encoded protein: CASSLVQADNSPLHF.

This clonotype was counted between two and nine times. V and J are TRBV29-1 and TRBJ1-1; 10 bases align to TRBD1. J lost 4 bases, V lost 5 bases, and 4 bases had no gene match. The CDR3 consists of 13 residues. The germline V gene has CDR1 SQVTM and CDR2 ANQGSEA. CDR3 sequence: CSVRQGAGTEAFF. The CDR3, as DNA: TGCAGCGTTAGACAGGGGGCCGGCACTGAAGCTTTCTTT. The full variable domain, with the rest looked up from reference TRBV29-1 and TRBJ1-1, is SAVISQKPSRDICQRGTSLTIQCQVDSQVTMMFWYRQQPGQSLTLIATANQGSEATYESGFVIDKFPISRPNLTFSTLTVSNMSPEDSSIYLCSVRQGAGTEAFFGQGTRLTVV.

This clonotype is medium-sized by share. The chain carries TRBV5-5 and TRBJ1-1; no firm D call. V shed 1 base and J shed 0 bases, with 10 bases lying between them. The V gene's germline CDR1 is SGHKS and CDR2 YYEKEE (reference sequence). This CDR3 has 15 amino acids. CDR3 sequence (DNA): TGTGCCAGCAGCTTGTCGGGCAGAGTGAACACTGAAGCTTTCTTT. Protein: CASSLSGRVNTEAFF.

V gene TRBV4-2 combines with J gene TRBJ2-7, with 9 positions matching TRBD2. The junction had 3 bases not matched to a gene; V was cut back by 0 bases and J by 0 bases. The germline gives CDR1 LGHNA, CDR2 YNFKEQ. The CDR3 spans 16 residues. This CDR3 reads CASSQEGTSPSYEQYF. In DNA form, the CDR3 reads TGTGCCAGCAGCCAAGAGGGGACTAGCCCCTCCTACGAGCAGTACTTC.

Many counts were recorded for this clonotype. CDR3 amino acids: CASSSQGNTEAFF. In nucleotides, the CDR3 is TGCGCCAGCAGCTCTCAGGGGAACACTGAAGCTTTCTTT. This chain uses TRBV5-1 with TRBJ1-1; a possible D gene is TRBD1 (5 bases). Trimming cost V 3 bases and J 1 base, with 7 bases left between them. The CDR3 covers 13 residues. The germline V gene encodes CDR1 SGHRS and CDR2 YFSETQ.

Of note for this clonotype: One end of the junction does not line up with germline, which may come from a read error. This rearrangement joins TRBV6-1 to TRBJ2-6; the D gene is possibly TRBD1 (5 bases). Germline CDR1 MNHNS, CDR2 SASEGT. The CDR3 runs to 15 residues. CDR3: CASSERGSGANALTF. Here the CDR3 DNA reads TGTGCCAGCAGTGAAAGAGGCTCTGGGGCCAACGCCCTGACTTTC.

The table lists this clonotype with a count of one. The chain employs TRBV20-1 and TRBJ1-6; D is possibly TRBD1 (6 bases). Germline V gene sequence: CDR1 DFQATT, CDR2 SNEGSKA (reference sequence). The CDR3 loop spans 16 amino acids. The V end lost 5 bases, the J end lost 8 bases, and 22 bases lay between the germline ends. The CDR3 nucleotides read TGCAGTGCTGGAGCCTCCCTTGGGGGCCTTTATTCACCCCTCCACTTT. It yields the protein CSAGASLGGLYSPLHF.

A remark on this clonotype: A much larger clone sits a single nucleotide away, making a read error possible. The chain carries TRBV6-6 and TRBJ2-7; D unclear. The CDR3 is 13 residues long. Germline CDR1 and CDR2: MNHNY and SVGAGI (reference sequence). V was shortened by 8 bases and J by 7 bases, with 18 bases between the two germline ends. The CDR3 sequence is CASGVAPKGEQYF. The DNA of the CDR3 is TGTGCCAGCGGGGTAGCCCCCAAGGGAGAGCAGTACTTC.

For this clonotype: A read error may produce the germline difference seen at one junction end. The rearrangement joins TRBV7-8 to TRBJ2-3; TRBD2 aligns across 11 bases. The CDR3 sequence is 16 residues long. Per germline, CDR1 SGHVS and CDR2 FQNEAQ. Written as DNA, the CDR3 is TGTGCCAGCAGCTCGCGACAACTAGCGGGGGTTGATACGCAGTACTTT. It is translated as CASSSRQLAGVDTQYF.

The CDR3 spells CASSQGSYNEQFF. The CDR3 nucleotides are TGCGCCAGCAGTCAGGGGTCCTACAATGAGCAGTTCTTC. The rearrangement joins TRBV10-1 to TRBJ2-1, with a possible D match to TRBD1 (6 bases). The V gene lost 5 bases and the J gene lost 1 base, with 6 bases spanning the gap. The CDR3 is 13 residues long. Looked up from germline, CDR1 is WNHNN and CDR2 is SYGVQD (reference sequence).

DNA for the CDR3: TGTGCCAGCTCCCGCACAGATACGCAGTATTTT. As protein: CASSRTDTQYF. The chain links TRBV18 to TRBJ2-3; D is undetermined. The CDR3 loop spans 11 amino acids. V was cut by 6 bases and J by 1 base, with 2 bases left in between. Germline CDR1 and CDR2: KGHSH and LQKENI.

The table lists this clonotype with many counts. The V gene is TRBV12-3 or TRBV12-4, the J gene TRBJ1-2; 10 nucleotides line up with TRBD1. V dropped 3 bases and J dropped 4; count of bases not matched to a gene: 2. CDR3 length equals 14 residues. CDR3 sequence reads: CASSFGTGAYGYTF. CDR3 bases: TGTGCCAGCAGTTTCGGGACAGGGGCCTATGGCTACACCTTC.

The chain is built from TRBV12-3 or TRBV12-4 and TRBJ2-1, with D perhaps matching TRBD1 (5 bases). V was trimmed by 3 bases and J by 5 bases, leaving 11 bases between them. The CDR3 has 14 amino acids. DNA of the CDR3: TGTGCCAGCAGTTTCAGACAGTTGCACAATGAGCAGTTCTTC. As protein: CASSFRQLHNEQFF.

V usage is TRBV5-4 and J usage is TRBJ2-7; TRBD1 is a possible D gene (6 bases). The CDR3 runs to 15 residues. Trimming shortened V by 3 bases and J by 6 bases, and 19 bases separated the two germline ends. Looked up from germline, CDR1 is SGHNT and CDR2 is YYREEE (reference sequence). CDR3 region: CASSSGAQGFGEQYF. The CDR3 DNA follows: TGTGCCAGCAGCTCCGGGGCCCAGGGGTTTGGCGAGCAGTACTTC.

This clonotype was recorded a few times. The chain employs TRBV12-3 or TRBV12-4 and TRBJ1-1; the D is unclear. Trimming removed 2 bases at V and 2 bases at J, with 9 bases between. This CDR3 comprises 14 residues. The CDR3 nucleotides are TGTGCCAGCAGTTTAAACTCGTTAAACACTGAAGCTTTCTTT. Residues: CASSLNSLNTEAFF.

This sequence joins TRBV11-2 and TRBJ1-1; D not certain. Per the germline V gene, CDR1 is SGHAT and CDR2 is FQNNGV. Trimming removed 3 bases at V and 1 base at J, with 6 bases between. The CDR3 length is 13 residues. CDR3 in DNA: TGTGCCAGCAGCTTTTCGGGGAACACTGAAGCTTTCTTT. This gives the protein CASSFSGNTEAFF.

For this clonotype: This clone may be a read error of a much larger clone one base away. This sequence joins TRBV11-2 and TRBJ2-7; TRBD2 aligns across 11 bases. Germline CDR1 SGHAT, CDR2 FQNNGV. This CDR3 spans 15 amino acids. The ends lost 4 bases at V and 5 bases at J; junction bases unmatched: 7. CDR3 DNA sequence: TGTGCCAGCAGCTCGATAGCGGGAGGGTCCCACGAGCAGTACTTC. Protein: CASSSIAGGSHEQYF.